This TCR beta chain was identified during a study of T cell changes during pregnancy in multiple sclerosis. Using immunoSEQ multiplex PCR, the repertoire was profiled, and TCRdb retains in-frame clones only, with some absent. The table has tens of thousands of clones, about 93% seen once. Germline V CDR1 and CDR2: GTSNPN, SVGIG (reference sequence). Trimming left V 2 bases short and J 8 bases short, with 7 bases between. The CDR3 is 11 residues long. The receptor was derived from a female donor with multiple sclerosis, enrolled in a pregnancy study. The sample consisted of peripheral blood, taken in the first trimester of pregnancy. The chain employs TRBV30 and TRBJ2-1; D not certain. CDR3 DNA sequence: TGTGCCTGGAGTTTCGAGGATGAGCAGTTCTTC. Protein product: CAWSFEDEQFF.